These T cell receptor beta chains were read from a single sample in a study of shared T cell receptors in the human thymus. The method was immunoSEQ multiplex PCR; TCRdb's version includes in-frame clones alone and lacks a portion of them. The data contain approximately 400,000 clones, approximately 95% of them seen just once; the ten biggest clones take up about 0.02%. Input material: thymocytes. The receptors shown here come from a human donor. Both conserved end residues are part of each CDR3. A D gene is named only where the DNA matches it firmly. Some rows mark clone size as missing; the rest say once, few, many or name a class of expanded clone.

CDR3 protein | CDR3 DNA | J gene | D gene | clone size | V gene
CSVDPTGQGTEAFF | TGCAGCGTTGACCCGACAGGTCAGGGGACTGAAGCTTTCTTT | TRBJ1-1 | NA | once | TRBV29-1
CASLAGPNTGELFF | TGTGCCAGTTTAGCGGGGCCGAACACCGGGGAGCTGTTTTTT | TRBJ2-2 | TRBD2 | NA | TRBV2
CASSLPSGEQYF | TGTGCCAGCAGCCTGCCGTCCGGCGAGCAGTACTTC | TRBJ2-7 | NA | NA | TRBV4-2
CASSEVQDNEQFF | TGTGCCAGCAGTGAGGTACAGGACAATGAGCAGTTCTTC | TRBJ2-1 | NA | NA | TRBV6-4
CASSQGTREEPQHF | TGCGCCAGCAGCCAGGGGACCAGGGAGGAGCCCCAGCATTTT | TRBJ1-5 | NA | NA | TRBV4-1
CASSTGTANEKLFF | TGCGCCAGCAGTACCGGGACAGCTAATGAAAAACTGTTTTTT | TRBJ1-4 | TRBD1 | NA | TRBV5-1
CASSHRDWRSYEQYF | TGCGCCAGCAGCCACCGGGACTGGCGCTCCTACGAGCAGTACTTC | TRBJ2-7 | NA | NA | TRBV10-1
CASGYGLQTYEQYF | TGTGCCAGCGGGTACGGACTTCAAACCTACGAGCAGTACTTC | TRBJ2-7 | NA | NA | TRBV6-5
CASSDTDTQYF | TGTGCCAGCAGTGATACAGATACGCAGTATTTT | TRBJ2-3 | NA | NA | TRBV27
CASSDSGGSEQYF | TGTGCCAGCAGTGACTCGGGAGGGTCGGAGCAGTACTTC | TRBJ2-7 | TRBD2 | NA | TRBV6-4
CASSLAARARQETQYF | TGTGCCAGCAGCTTAGCGGCGCGGGCCCGCCAAGAGACCCAGTACTTC | TRBJ2-5 | NA | NA | TRBV7-9
CASSGRGNEQFF | TGTGCCAGCAGTGGGAGGGGGAACGAGCAGTTCTTC | TRBJ2-1 | NA | NA | TRBV6-4
CASSLGYSSTEAFF | TGCGCCAGCAGCTTGGGTTACAGTTCTACTGAAGCTTTCTTT | TRBJ1-1 | NA | NA | TRBV5-1
CASSFKGVSSYNEQFF | TGTGCCAGCAGTTTTAAGGGCGTCAGCTCCTACAATGAGCAGTTCTTC | TRBJ2-1 | NA | once | TRBV28
CASSPQGVYLFF | TGTGCCAGCAGTCCGCAGGGGGTATATCTGTTTTTT | TRBJ1-4 | TRBD1 | NA | TRBV28
CASSLERGDSGNTIYF | TGTGCCAGCAGCCTGGAGAGGGGCGACTCTGGAAACACCATATATTTT | TRBJ1-3 | NA | NA | TRBV5-5
CASSSTYEQYF | TGTGCCAGCAGTTCCACATACGAGCAGTACTTC | TRBJ2-7 | NA | NA | TRBV27
CATGQKDTEAFF | TGTGCCACCGGACAGAAGGACACTGAAGCTTTCTTT | TRBJ1-1 | NA | NA | TRBV6-5
CASSFAGPTAPGYTF | TGTGCCAGCAGCTTTGCGGGACCAACGGCCCCGGGCTACACCTTC | TRBJ1-2 | NA | once | TRBV7-9
CASSSWETPEGEAFF | TGTGCCAGCAGCTCCTGGGAGACTCCTGAGGGAGAAGCTTTCTTT | TRBJ1-1 | NA | NA | TRBV7-2
CASNPDNEQFF | TGTGCCAGCAACCCGGACAATGAGCAGTTCTTC | TRBJ2-1 | NA | once | TRBV27
CASSPPGRLAGPPGELFF | TGTGCCAGCAGCCCCCCGGGACGACTAGCGGGGCCCCCCGGGGAGCTGTTTTTT | TRBJ2-2 | TRBD2 | NA | TRBV7-9
CASSYSNRLTGELFF | TGTGCCAGCAGTTACTCGAATCGGTTAACCGGGGAGCTGTTTTTT | TRBJ2-2 | NA | NA | TRBV6-8
CASSTTGGRRFSDTQYF | TGTGCCAGCAGCACTACAGGGGGCAGAAGATTTTCTGATACGCAGTATTTT | TRBJ2-3 | TRBD1 | NA | TRBV11-3
CASYKTGDLYEQYF | TGTGCCAGCTATAAAACCGGGGACCTCTACGAGCAGTACTTC | TRBJ2-7 | NA | NA | TRBV28
CASSPPPGPPMADTQYF | TGTGCCAGCAGCCCCCCTCCCGGACCACCTATGGCAGATACGCAGTATTTT | TRBJ2-3 | NA | NA | TRBV4-2
CASSLAGPLYNEQFF | TGTGCCAGCAGCTTAGCGGGCCCCCTATACAATGAGCAGTTCTTC | TRBJ2-1 | NA | NA | TRBV7-9
CASSRKSRQGLSSSYNSPLHF | TGTGCCAGCAGCCGAAAATCTCGACAGGGGCTCTCGAGCTCCTATAATTCACCCCTCCACTTT | TRBJ1-6 | TRBD1 | NA | TRBV27